These 13 T cell receptor beta chains came from one sample sequenced in a study of T cell changes during pregnancy in multiple sclerosis. Assay used: immunoSEQ multiplex PCR; TCRdb lists only in-frame clones, some missing. The table records around 42,000 clones, about 90% of them present only once. The specimen was CD4+ T cells from peripheral blood mononuclear cells, collected before pregnancy. The receptors shown here come from a female donor with multiple sclerosis, enrolled in a pregnancy study.

This clone has more than one count but fewer than ten. The rearrangement links TRBV19 to TRBJ2-4, with D possibly matching TRBD1 (6 bases). The CDR3 is made up of 18 amino acids. V dropped 0 bases and J dropped 0 bases, with 15 bases sitting between them. Germline V gene data show CDR1 as LNHDA and CDR2 as SQIVND (reference sequence). CDR3 DNA sequence: TGTGCCAGTAGTATAGATCGTCAGGGGCAGCCAGCCAAAAACATTCAGTACTTC. Its protein is CASSIDRQGQPAKNIQYF.

The chain is built from TRBV28 and TRBJ1-4; 7 bases match TRBD1. Germline V gene sequence: CDR1 MDHEN, CDR2 SYDVKM. This CDR3 has 14 residues. V trimming: 7 bases; J trimming: 7 bases; junction bases outside the gene matches: 9. CDR3 nucleotide sequence: TGTGCCAGCAAATCCGGCCAGGGGGGTGAAAAACTGTTTTTT. This gives the protein CASKSGQGGEKLFF.

The V call is TRBV25-1, the J call TRBJ1-2; tentatively, D is TRBD1 (6 bases). V was shortened by 6 bases and J by 2 bases, with 10 bases between the two germline ends. In germline, CDR1 is MGHDK, CDR2 SYGVNS. This CDR3 is 13 amino acids long. This CDR3 reads CASRRGLNYGYTF. The CDR3 coding sequence is TGTGCCAGCAGGCGGGGGCTGAACTATGGCTACACCTTC.

The V gene is TRBV19, the J gene TRBJ2-7; D gene ambiguous. Looked up from germline, CDR1 is LNHDA and CDR2 is SQIVND (reference sequence). Between the trimmed V and J ends, which lost 1 base and 6 bases, there was a span of 13 bases. The CDR3 length is 14 residues. The chain's CDR3 is CASSIGRGVAEQYF. In DNA, the CDR3 is TGTGCCAGTAGTATAGGAAGAGGAGTGGCCGAGCAGTACTTC. Looking up the rest from reference TRBV19 and TRBJ2-7 gives the full variable domain: DGGITQSPKYLFRKEGQNVTLSCEQNLNHDAMYWYRQDPGQGLRLIYYSQIVNDFQKGDIAEGYSVSREKKESFPLTVTSAQKNPTAFYLCASSIGRGVAEQYFGPGTRLTVT.

The DNA for the CDR3 is TGTGCCAGCTCACAACTTGGCGCAGGCGGGGTCACTGAAGCTTTCTTT. Translating gives CASSQLGAGGVTEAFF. The chain combines TRBV18 with TRBJ1-1; D ambiguous. CDR3 length: 16 residues. Trimming pared 4 bases from V and 4 bases from J, leaving 19 bases between. Germline assignment: CDR1 KGHSH and CDR2 LQKENI.

In its sample, this clone was seen once. J is TRBJ2-5 and V is TRBV6-5, with 8 bases lining up with TRBD2. The CDR3 runs to 16 residues. Trimming removed 3 bases from V and 5 bases from J; junction bases left unmatched: 11. The germline V gene has CDR1 MNHEY and CDR2 SVGAGI. CDR3 sequence (DNA): TGTGCCAGCAGTTATGGGGGCGGGGGGTTTCGTGAGACCCAGTACTTC. This codes for CASSYGGGGFRETQYF.

To note about this clone: Other DNA sequences in the same sample also yield this CDR3. The chain joins TRBV30 to TRBJ1-2, with D hard to call. Trimming took off 3 bases at V and 8 bases at J, with 10 bases between the two ends. The CDR3 covers 11 residues. CDR1 is GTSNPN and CDR2 is SVGIG in the germline V gene (reference sequence). The CDR3 region is CAWSDRGGYTF. Here the CDR3 DNA reads TGTGCCTGGAGCGATCGGGGAGGCTACACCTTC. Full variable domain (remainder filled in from reference TRBV30 and TRBJ1-2): SQTIHQWPATLVQPVGSPLSLECTVEGTSNPNLYWYRQAAGRGLQLLFYSVGIGQISSEVPQNLSASRPQDRQFILSSKKLLLSDSGFYLCAWSDRGGYTFGSGTRLTVV.

J is TRBJ2-3 and V is TRBV19; possibly TRBD2 for D (5 bases). The CDR3 runs to 15 residues. Germline CDR1 and CDR2: LNHDA and SQIVND (reference sequence). V was clipped by 4 bases and J by 1 base, with 12 bases between them. The CDR3 sequence is CASSKLSGGTDTQYF. The CDR3 nucleotides are TGTGCCAGTAGTAAACTTTCCGGGGGCACAGATACGCAGTATTTT. The whole variable domain, remainder taken from reference TRBV19 and TRBJ2-3, is DGGITQSPKYLFRKEGQNVTLSCEQNLNHDAMYWYRQDPGQGLRLIYYSQIVNDFQKGDIAEGYSVSREKKESFPLTVTSAQKNPTAFYLCASSKLSGGTDTQYFGPGTRLTVL.

This sequence joins TRBV29-1 and TRBJ1-1; 8 bases map to TRBD1. CDR3 length: 16 residues. V lost 2 bases and J lost 3; bases outside the gene matches: 11. Germline V gene sequence: CDR1 SQVTM, CDR2 ANQGSEA. The CDR3 loop is CSVESLLGDRYTEAFF. The CDR3 region has the DNA TGCAGCGTTGAATCCCTCCTAGGGGACAGGTACACTGAAGCTTTCTTT.

The chain recombines TRBV11-3 with TRBJ1-1; D remains ambiguous. The CDR3 extends over 11 amino acids. Looked up from germline, CDR1 is SGHNT and CDR2 is YENEEA. V was clipped by 6 bases and J by 8 bases, with 10 bases between them. The CDR3 protein is CASSRRGEAFF. The DNA of the CDR3 is TGTGCCAGCAGTCGTAGAGGCGAAGCTTTCTTT.

CDR3 DNA sequence: TGTGCCAGCAGCTTAACGCGGCAGGGGGAGACCCAGTACTTC. This encodes CASSLTRQGETQYF. The V gene is TRBV7-3, the J gene TRBJ2-5; D is perhaps TRBD1 (6 bases). This CDR3 comprises 14 residues. V was clipped by 0 bases and J by 5 bases, with 10 bases between them. The germline gives CDR1 SGHTA, CDR2 FQGTGA.

V usage is TRBV25-1 and J usage is TRBJ2-7; tentative D call: TRBD2 (6 bases). V gave up 10 bases and J gave up 1 base, with 17 bases separating them. This CDR3 has 14 residues. Germline CDR1 and CDR2: MGHDK and SYGVNS. CDR3 protein: CATSGTDLSYEQYF. CDR3 DNA: TGTGCCACTTCCGGGACTGACCTTTCCTACGAGCAGTACTTC.

The genes are TRBV6-6 and TRBJ1-1, with TRBD1 matching over 8 bases. Germline trimming cut 5 bases from V and 6 bases from J; bases unmatched to any gene: 8. Germline CDR1 reads MNHNY; CDR2 reads SVGAGI (reference sequence). CDR3 size: 14 residues. CDR3 sequence: CASSPTPDRAEAFF. CDR3 nucleotides: TGTGCCAGCAGTCCCACCCCGGACAGGGCTGAAGCTTTCTTT.